These T cell receptor beta chains were read from a single sample in a study of blood T cell repertoires in COVID-19. The method was immunoSEQ multiplex PCR; TCRdb's version includes in-frame clones alone and lacks a portion of them. The table records approximately 140,000 clones, around 86% of them present only once. Sequenced input: peripheral blood. These TCRs come from a man in his forties with active or convalescent COVID-19. The CDR3 runs from the conserved cysteine through the conserved F or W. Each record gives: D gene, J gene, clone size, V gene, CDR3 protein, CDR3 DNA. D genes are given only for firm matches. Expanded clones are given a class, and other clones once, few, many or no size at all.

d_gene: TRBD1; j_gene: TRBJ1-4; abundance: .; v_gene: TRBV6-6; CDR3aa: CASSTTGGAREKLFF; CDR3nt: TGTGCCAGCAGTACGACAGGGGGCGCAAGGGAAAAACTGTTTTTT
d_gene: .; j_gene: TRBJ1-6; abundance: .; v_gene: TRBV3-1/TRBV3-2; CDR3aa: CASSQGTADNSPLHF; CDR3nt: TGTGCCAGCAGCCAAGGGACAGCCGATAATTCACCCCTCCACTTT
d_gene: TRBD1; j_gene: TRBJ2-3; abundance: .; v_gene: TRBV10-3; CDR3aa: CAISQQGMGTDTQYF; CDR3nt: TGTGCCATCAGCCAACAGGGGATGGGCACAGATACGCAGTATTTT
d_gene: .; j_gene: TRBJ1-6; abundance: .; v_gene: TRBV3-1/TRBV3-2; CDR3aa: CASSQTGSYNSPLHF; CDR3nt: TGTGCCAGCAGCCAGACAGGTTCCTATAATTCACCCCTCCACTTT
d_gene: TRBD2; j_gene: TRBJ2-2; abundance: .; v_gene: TRBV15; CDR3aa: CATSRAGSGLGGPINAGELFF; CDR3nt: TGTGCCACCAGCAGAGCTGGTAGCGGGTTGGGTGGACCCATTAACGCCGGGGAGCTGTTTTTT
d_gene: TRBD2; j_gene: TRBJ2-3; abundance: .; v_gene: TRBV2; CDR3aa: CASSLLGRGSGGADTQYF; CDR3nt: TGTGCCAGCAGCCTTCTTGGGAGGGGCAGCGGGGGTGCAGATACGCAGTATTTT
d_gene: .; j_gene: TRBJ1-3; abundance: .; v_gene: TRBV7-2; CDR3aa: CASSLGGPGNTIYF; CDR3nt: TGTGCCAGCAGCTTAGGGGGCCCTGGAAACACCATATATTTT
d_gene: TRBD1; j_gene: TRBJ1-1; abundance: .; v_gene: TRBV4-1; CDR3aa: CASSQASGQGMNTEAFF; CDR3nt: TGCGCCAGCAGCCAAGCTTCGGGACAGGGGATGAACACTGAAGCTTTCTTT
d_gene: TRBD2; j_gene: TRBJ2-1; abundance: .; v_gene: TRBV5-4; CDR3aa: CASTLSGGPIYNEQFF; CDR3nt: TGTGCCAGCACCCTGAGCGGGGGCCCTATTTACAATGAGCAGTTCTTC
d_gene: TRBD2; j_gene: TRBJ2-3; abundance: .; v_gene: TRBV5-1; CDR3aa: CASSLTPLAGTDTQYF; CDR3nt: TGCGCCAGCAGCTTGACTCCACTAGCGGGCACAGATACGCAGTATTTT
d_gene: .; j_gene: TRBJ2-5; abundance: .; v_gene: TRBV29-1; CDR3aa: CSVEDLELSTQYF; CDR3nt: TGCAGCGTTGAAGATTTAGAACTGTCGACCCAGTACTTC
d_gene: TRBD1; j_gene: TRBJ2-2; abundance: .; v_gene: TRBV27; CDR3aa: CASTLGQKNTGELFF; CDR3nt: TGTGCCAGCACCCTGGGACAGAAGAACACCGGGGAGCTGTTTTTT
d_gene: TRBD2; j_gene: TRBJ2-3; abundance: .; v_gene: TRBV5-5; CDR3aa: CASSPSGAPTQYF; CDR3nt: TGTGCCAGCAGCCCCAGCGGGGCCCCTACGCAGTATTTT
d_gene: .; j_gene: TRBJ1-2; abundance: .; v_gene: TRBV25-1; CDR3aa: CASSARGQGRNYGYTF; CDR3nt: TGTGCCAGCAGTGCCCGTGGGCAGGGGCGAAACTATGGCTACACCTTC
d_gene: .; j_gene: TRBJ2-1; abundance: .; v_gene: TRBV19; CDR3aa: CASRVTGLDEQFF; CDR3nt: TGTGCCAGTAGGGTTACAGGGCTCGATGAGCAGTTCTTC
d_gene: TRBD2; j_gene: TRBJ2-3; abundance: .; v_gene: TRBV7-9; CDR3aa: CASSLRGGLTDTQYF; CDR3nt: TGTGCCAGCAGCTTGCGGGGGGGCCTCACAGATACGCAGTATTTT
d_gene: .; j_gene: TRBJ2-3; abundance: .; v_gene: TRBV4-2; CDR3aa: CASSQDRLNTDTQYF; CDR3nt: TGTGCCAGCAGCCAAGATCGACTAAACACAGATACGCAGTATTTT
d_gene: TRBD2; j_gene: TRBJ2-7; abundance: .; v_gene: TRBV5-4; CDR3aa: CASSFGTSSPSEQYF; CDR3nt: TGTGCCAGCAGCTTCGGGACTAGCTCCCCTTCCGAGCAGTACTTC
d_gene: TRBD1; j_gene: TRBJ2-3; abundance: .; v_gene: TRBV6-2/TRBV6-3; CDR3aa: CASSPGQDVDTQYF; CDR3nt: TGTGCCAGCAGCCCCGGACAGGATGTAGATACGCAGTATTTT
d_gene: .; j_gene: TRBJ1-5; abundance: few; v_gene: TRBV4-1; CDR3aa: CASSAVAGDNQPQHF; CDR3nt: TGCGCCAGCAGCGCAGTGGCGGGAGACAATCAGCCCCAGCATTTT
d_gene: TRBD1; j_gene: TRBJ2-2; abundance: .; v_gene: TRBV2; CDR3aa: CASRGTGNTGELFF; CDR3nt: TGTGCCAGCAGAGGGACAGGGAACACCGGGGAGCTGTTTTTT
d_gene: .; j_gene: TRBJ2-7; abundance: few; v_gene: TRBV7-9; CDR3aa: CASSLEGLLYEQYF; CDR3nt: TGTGCCAGCAGCTTAGAAGGACTGCTCTACGAGCAGTACTTC
d_gene: .; j_gene: TRBJ2-7; abundance: .; v_gene: TRBV9; CDR3aa: CASSPRSDVRDTRQYEQYF; CDR3nt: TGTGCCAGCAGCCCCCGTTCAGATGTGAGGGACACACGTCAGTACGAGCAGTACTTC
d_gene: TRBD2; j_gene: TRBJ2-1; abundance: .; v_gene: TRBV6-5; CDR3aa: CASSSAGGSYNEQFF; CDR3nt: TGTGCCAGCAGTTCGGCGGGGGGCTCCTACAATGAGCAGTTCTTC
d_gene: .; j_gene: TRBJ1-1; abundance: .; v_gene: TRBV3-1/TRBV3-2; CDR3aa: CASTPGQSNTEAFF; CDR3nt: TGTGCCAGCACCCCGGGACAATCGAACACTGAAGCTTTCTTT
d_gene: .; j_gene: TRBJ2-7; abundance: .; v_gene: TRBV12-3/TRBV12-4; CDR3aa: CASSSFLSYEQYF; CDR3nt: TGTGCCAGCAGTTCGTTCCTCTCCTACGAGCAGTACTTC
d_gene: .; j_gene: TRBJ2-3; abundance: .; v_gene: TRBV5-1; CDR3aa: CASSSPSSLVNTQYF; CDR3nt: TGCGCCAGCAGCTCCCCTTCGAGTTTGGTCAATACGCAGTATTTT
d_gene: TRBD2; j_gene: TRBJ2-5; abundance: .; v_gene: TRBV4-2; CDR3aa: CASSQEGTSGGGSETQYF; CDR3nt: TGTGCCAGCAGCCAAGAGGGGACTAGCGGGGGGGGCAGCGAGACCCAGTACTTC
d_gene: .; j_gene: TRBJ1-2; abundance: once; v_gene: TRBV5-4; CDR3aa: CASMGQGISYTF; CDR3nt: TGTGCCAGCATGGGGCAGGGGATAAGCTACACCTTC
d_gene: .; j_gene: TRBJ1-2; abundance: .; v_gene: TRBV12-3/TRBV12-4; CDR3aa: CASSLLGGGYTF; CDR3nt: TGTGCCAGCAGTTTATTGGGAGGTGGCTACACCTTC
d_gene: .; j_gene: TRBJ2-7; abundance: .; v_gene: TRBV18; CDR3aa: CASSPGQGGFSYEQYF; CDR3nt: TGTGCCAGCTCACCAGGGCAGGGAGGATTCTCCTACGAGCAGTACTTC
d_gene: .; j_gene: TRBJ2-5; abundance: .; v_gene: TRBV4-3; CDR3aa: CASSQDGNRQETQYF; CDR3nt: TGCGCCAGCAGCCAAGACGGTAACAGGCAAGAGACCCAGTACTTC
d_gene: TRBD1; j_gene: TRBJ1-2; abundance: .; v_gene: TRBV4-1; CDR3aa: CASSQDRGYYGYTF; CDR3nt: TGCGCCAGCAGCCAAGACAGGGGGTACTATGGCTACACCTTC
d_gene: .; j_gene: TRBJ1-2; abundance: .; v_gene: TRBV6-5; CDR3aa: CASSSAGLGGYGYTF; CDR3nt: TGTGCCAGCAGTTCCGCCGGACTGGGTGGCTATGGCTACACCTTC
d_gene: TRBD1; j_gene: TRBJ1-5; abundance: .; v_gene: TRBV5-1; CDR3aa: CASSLSGGQNQPQHF; CDR3nt: TGCGCCAGCAGCTTGTCAGGGGGCCAGAATCAGCCCCAGCATTTT
d_gene: .; j_gene: TRBJ2-1; abundance: .; v_gene: TRBV5-1; CDR3aa: CASSSGVLAYNEQFF; CDR3nt: TGCGCCAGCAGCTCCGGGGTATTGGCTTACAATGAGCAGTTCTTC
d_gene: TRBD1; j_gene: TRBJ1-5; abundance: .; v_gene: TRBV19; CDR3aa: CASRTGPGQGARSNQPQHF; CDR3nt: TGTGCCAGTAGAACTGGACCGGGACAGGGGGCTCGGAGCAATCAGCCCCAGCATTTT
d_gene: .; j_gene: TRBJ2-3; abundance: .; v_gene: TRBV11-3; CDR3aa: CASSPPLVDTQYF; CDR3nt: TGTGCCAGCAGCCCCCCCCTAGTGGATACGCAGTATTTT
d_gene: TRBD2; j_gene: TRBJ2-3; abundance: .; v_gene: TRBV28; CDR3aa: CASSQLAGGTDTQYF; CDR3nt: TGTGCCAGCAGCCAACTAGCGGGGGGCACAGATACGCAGTATTTT
d_gene: TRBD1; j_gene: TRBJ1-2; abundance: .; v_gene: TRBV12-5; CDR3aa: CASGFGQDENYGYTF; CDR3nt: TGTGCTAGTGGATTCGGACAGGACGAGAACTATGGCTACACCTTC
d_gene: .; j_gene: TRBJ1-5; abundance: .; v_gene: TRBV6-1; CDR3aa: CASSDRGAQSNQPQHF; CDR3nt: TGTGCCAGCAGTGATCGGGGGGCGCAGAGCAATCAGCCCCAGCATTTT
d_gene: .; j_gene: TRBJ2-7; abundance: .; v_gene: TRBV9; CDR3aa: CASSVDPGAYEQYF; CDR3nt: TGTGCCAGCAGCGTAGATCCAGGGGCCTACGAGCAGTACTTC
d_gene: TRBD1; j_gene: TRBJ2-3; abundance: .; v_gene: TRBV19; CDR3aa: CASSISQGAATDTQYF; CDR3nt: TGTGCCAGTAGTATCTCACAGGGGGCCGCCACAGATACGCAGTATTTT
d_gene: .; j_gene: TRBJ2-7; abundance: .; v_gene: TRBV5-1; CDR3aa: CASSLGQGNTYEQYF; CDR3nt: TGCGCCAGCAGCCTCGGGCAGGGGAACACCTACGAGCAGTACTTC
d_gene: .; j_gene: TRBJ1-2; abundance: once; v_gene: TRBV27; CDR3aa: CASSLGGTGGYTF; CDR3nt: TGTGCCAGCAGTTTAGGAGGGACCGGTGGCTACACCTTC